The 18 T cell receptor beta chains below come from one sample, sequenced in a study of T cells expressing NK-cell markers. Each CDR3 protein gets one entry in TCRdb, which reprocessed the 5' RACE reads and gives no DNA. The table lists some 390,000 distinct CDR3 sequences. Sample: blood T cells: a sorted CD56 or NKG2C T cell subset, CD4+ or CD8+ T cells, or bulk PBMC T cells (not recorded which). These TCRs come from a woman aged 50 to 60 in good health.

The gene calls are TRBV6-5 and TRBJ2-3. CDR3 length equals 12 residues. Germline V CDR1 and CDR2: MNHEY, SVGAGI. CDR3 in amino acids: CASSYGTDTQYF.

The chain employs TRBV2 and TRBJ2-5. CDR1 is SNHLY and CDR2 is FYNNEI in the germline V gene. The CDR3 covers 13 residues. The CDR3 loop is CASSQGSQETQYF.

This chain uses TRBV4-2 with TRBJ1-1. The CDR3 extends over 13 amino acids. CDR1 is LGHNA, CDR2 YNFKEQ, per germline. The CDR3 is CASSQDTRGKAFF.

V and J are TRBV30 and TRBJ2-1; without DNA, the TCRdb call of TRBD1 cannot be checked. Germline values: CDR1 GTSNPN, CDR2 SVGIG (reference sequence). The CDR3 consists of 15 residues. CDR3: CAWSGQRDRMNEQFF.

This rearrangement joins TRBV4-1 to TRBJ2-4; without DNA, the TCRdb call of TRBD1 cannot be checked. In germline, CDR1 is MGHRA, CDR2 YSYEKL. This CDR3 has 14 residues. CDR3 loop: CASSQPRDRVSQYF.

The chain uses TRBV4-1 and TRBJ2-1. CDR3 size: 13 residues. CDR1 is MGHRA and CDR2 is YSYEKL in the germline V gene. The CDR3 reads CASRGNIYNEQFF.

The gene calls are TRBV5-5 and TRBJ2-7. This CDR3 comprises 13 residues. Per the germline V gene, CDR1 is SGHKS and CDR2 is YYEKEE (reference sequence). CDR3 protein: CASRLHPSYEQYF.

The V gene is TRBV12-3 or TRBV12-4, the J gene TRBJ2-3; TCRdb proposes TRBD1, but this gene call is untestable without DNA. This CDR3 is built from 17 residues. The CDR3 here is CASRLQGAVPGGDTQYF.

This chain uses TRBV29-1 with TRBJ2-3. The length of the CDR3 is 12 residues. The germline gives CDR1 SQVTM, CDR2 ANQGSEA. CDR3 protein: CSVEREPDTQYF.

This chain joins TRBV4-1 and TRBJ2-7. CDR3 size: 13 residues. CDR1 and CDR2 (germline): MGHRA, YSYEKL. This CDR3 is CASTSGSSDEQYF.

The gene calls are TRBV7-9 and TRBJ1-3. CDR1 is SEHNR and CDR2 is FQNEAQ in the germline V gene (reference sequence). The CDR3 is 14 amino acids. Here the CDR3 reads CASSFGESGNTIYF.

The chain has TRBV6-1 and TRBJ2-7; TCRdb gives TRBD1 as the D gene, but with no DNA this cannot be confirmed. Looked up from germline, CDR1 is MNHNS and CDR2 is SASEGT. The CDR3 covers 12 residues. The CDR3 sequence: CASNQQRDEQYF.

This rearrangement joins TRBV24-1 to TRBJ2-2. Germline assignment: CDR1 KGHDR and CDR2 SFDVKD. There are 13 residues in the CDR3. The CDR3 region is CATSGQLTGELFF.

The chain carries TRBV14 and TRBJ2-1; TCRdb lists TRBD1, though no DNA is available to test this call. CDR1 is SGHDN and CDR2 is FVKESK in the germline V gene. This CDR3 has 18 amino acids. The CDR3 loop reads CASSQDGGKQITFGEQFF.

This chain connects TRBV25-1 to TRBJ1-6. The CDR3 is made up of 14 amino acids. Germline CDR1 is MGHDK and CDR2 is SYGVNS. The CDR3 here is CASSEAPNISPLHF.

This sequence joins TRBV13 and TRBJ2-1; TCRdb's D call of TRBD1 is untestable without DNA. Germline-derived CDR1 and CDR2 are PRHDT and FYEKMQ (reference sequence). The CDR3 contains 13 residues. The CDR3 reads CASSLGDNNEQFF.

CDR3 in amino acids: CSARPGLAGGPQFF. The chain has TRBV20-1 and TRBJ2-1; no DNA is available, so the TRBD2 call from TCRdb remains unchecked. Germline V gene lookup returns CDR1 DFQATT and CDR2 SNEGSKA (reference sequence). The CDR3 covers 14 residues.

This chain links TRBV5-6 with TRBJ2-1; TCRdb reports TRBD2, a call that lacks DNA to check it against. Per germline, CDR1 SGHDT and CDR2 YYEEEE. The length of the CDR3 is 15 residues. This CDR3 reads CASSYPGLVDFEQFF.